Each of the 17 T cell receptor beta chains below was sequenced from the same sample in a study. TCRdb processed the 5' RACE reads anew with MiXCR; each CDR3 protein has one entry. The sample shows about 41,000 distinct CDR3 sequences, less than 35% of them seen only once. The sequencing input was memory CD4+ T cells sorted from a lymph node. The subset is: memory CD4+ T cells, CD4+CD45RO+CD25-. These receptors all stem from a female donor with breast cancer.

The chain recombines TRBV12-3 or TRBV12-4 with TRBJ2-2; 12 bases agree with TRBD2. The CDR3 loop spans 23 amino acids. The V segment lost 4 bases and the J segment 6 bases; nucleotides outside the gene matches: 27. The CDR3 DNA follows: TGTGCCAGCAGTTCTGCGACGGCCGACAGCCCGGCTAGCGGGAGGGCCACGGCCGGGGAGCTGTTTTTT. Amino acids: CASSSATADSPASGRATAGELFF.

This clonotype came up a few times. The chain recombines TRBV10-1 with TRBJ2-4, with D perhaps TRBD1 (6 bases). V lost 6 bases and J lost 1, with 10 bases in between. This CDR3 spans 14 amino acids. CDR1 WNHNN and CDR2 SYGVQD come from the germline V gene (reference sequence). The CDR3 loop is CASRAGEAKNIQYF. CDR3 nucleotides: TGCGCCAGCAGGGCAGGGGAGGCCAAAAACATTCAGTACTTC.

This clonotype was observed a handful of times. This chain joins TRBV4-2 and TRBJ1-2; D is unclear. The germline gives CDR1 LGHNA, CDR2 YNFKEQ. The V gene lost 5 bases and the J gene lost 0 bases, with 16 bases spanning the gap. The CDR3 sequence is 16 residues long. The CDR3 here is CASSSSITEANYGYTF. The CDR3 DNA follows: TGTGCCAGCAGCTCAAGTATTACAGAGGCTAACTATGGCTACACCTTC.

The chain has TRBV7-3 and TRBJ1-1; the D is unclear. Trimming took off 2 bases at V and 4 bases at J, with 11 bases between the two ends. Per germline, CDR1 SGHTA and CDR2 FQGTGA. This CDR3 comprises 14 residues. The CDR3 reads CASSLLPPGTEAFF. Here the CDR3 DNA reads TGTGCCAGCAGCTTACTCCCGCCGGGCACTGAAGCTTTCTTT.

The table lists this clonotype with many counts. This sequence joins TRBV4-3 and TRBJ1-1; D gene unclear. Germline CDR1 reads LGHNA; CDR2 reads YSLEER. V was clipped by 4 bases and J by 3 bases, with 9 bases between them. The CDR3 length is 13 residues. CDR3 sequence (DNA): TGCGCCAGCAGCCCCGAGACATACACTGAAGCTTTCTTT. Amino acid sequence: CASSPETYTEAFF.

This clonotype was seen ten or more times. This chain uses TRBV6-2 or TRBV6-3 with TRBJ2-7; 8 positions match TRBD1. Trimming cost V 6 bases and J 2 bases; bases outside gene matches: 6. CDR1 is MNHEY, CDR2 SVGEGT, per germline. The CDR3 spans 14 residues. The CDR3 sequence is CASSSRDRTYEQYF. For the CDR3, the DNA is TGTGCCAGCAGCTCCCGGGACAGGACCTACGAGCAGTACTTC.

The chain couples TRBV28 to TRBJ1-3; D is undetermined. Trimming pared 7 bases from V and 0 bases from J, leaving 16 bases between. This CDR3 is 16 amino acids long. Germline values: CDR1 MDHEN, CDR2 SYDVKM. Written as DNA, the CDR3 is TGTGCCAGCACTCTTTACTCTGTACGCTCTGGAAACACCATATATTTT. It yields the protein CASTLYSVRSGNTIYF.

The chain joins TRBV12-3 or TRBV12-4 to TRBJ2-2; weak D call: TRBD2 (6 bases). The CDR3 length is 17 residues. The V gene lost 7 bases and the J gene lost 4 bases, with 22 bases spanning the gap. CDR3 region: CASTPGLSRVGTGELFF. The DNA of the CDR3 is TGTGCCAGCACCCCGGGACTTTCCCGTGTAGGCACCGGGGAGCTGTTTTTT.

The table lists this clonotype with a few counts. This chain connects TRBV18 to TRBJ2-1; D may be TRBD2 (6 bases). Per germline, CDR1 KGHSH and CDR2 LQKENI. V was shortened by 8 bases and J by 7 bases, with 15 bases between the two germline ends. CDR3 length equals 13 residues. The DNA for the CDR3 is TGTGCCAGCAAGCCGACTAGTACGAATGAGCAGTTCTTC. This codes for CASKPTSTNEQFF.

The V call is TRBV20-1, the J call TRBJ2-3, with D maybe TRBD2 (6 bases). V shed 0 bases and J shed 6 bases, with 13 bases lying between them. Germline CDR1 and CDR2: DFQATT and SNEGSKA (reference sequence). CDR3 length equals 14 residues. CDR3 bases: TGCAGTGCTAGAGACGGAGTTGGGGGGGATACGCAGTATTTT. This sequence encodes CSARDGVGGDTQYF.

This clonotype was seen at least ten times. The chain uses TRBV10-3 and TRBJ2-2; D tentatively fits TRBD1 or TRBD2 (5 bases each). This CDR3 region has 12 residues. Germline V lookup: CDR1 ENHRY, CDR2 SYGVKD. V gave up 8 bases and J gave up 4 bases, with 8 bases separating them. CDR3 in DNA: TGTGCCATCGAGGGGTCCACCGGGGAGCTGTTTTTT. It is translated as CAIEGSTGELFF.

There are a few counts of this clonotype. This chain uses TRBV24-1 with TRBJ1-1; D may be TRBD1 (5 bases). Germline CDR1 is KGHDR and CDR2 is SFDVKD. Trimming took 5 bases from V and 8 from J, leaving 11 bases between them. There are 12 residues in the CDR3. CDR3 protein: CATSVPQGEAFF. Written as DNA, the CDR3 is TGTGCCACCAGTGTCCCCCAGGGCGAAGCTTTCTTT.

A few counts support this clonotype. The chain uses TRBV11-2 and TRBJ2-7; possibly TRBD2 for D (5 bases). Trimming took 5 bases from V and 3 from J, leaving 11 bases between them. Germline assignment: CDR1 SGHAT and CDR2 FQNNGV. This CDR3 spans 13 amino acids. CDR3 loop: CASSLGLYYEQYF. The CDR3 nucleotides read TGTGCCAGCAGCCTTGGACTTTACTACGAGCAGTACTTC. Full variable domain (missing parts from reference TRBV11-2 and TRBJ2-7): EAGVAQSPRYKIIEKRQSVAFWCNPISGHATLYWYQQILGQGPKLLIQFQNNGVVDDSQLPKDRFSAERLKGVDSTLKIQPAKLEDSAVYLCASSLGLYYEQYFGPGTRLTVT.

This clonotype turned up a few times. The chain couples TRBV4-1 to TRBJ2-3, with TRBD2 matching 9 bases. From germline, CDR1 is MGHRA and CDR2 YSYEKL. V shed 4 bases and J 0 bases; nucleotides not matched to a gene: 8. The CDR3 runs to 17 residues. The CDR3 bases are TGCGCCAGCAGCCTTTGGACTAGCGAACCAAGCACAGATACGCAGTATTTT. It is translated as CASSLWTSEPSTDTQYF.

A few counts support this clonotype. The chain has TRBV15 and TRBJ2-7; 9 bases line up with TRBD1. Germline-derived CDR1 and CDR2 are LNHNV and YYDKDF (reference sequence). This CDR3 spans 16 amino acids. The V segment lost 0 bases and the J segment 5 bases; nucleotides outside the gene matches: 8. The CDR3 is CATSRDSGTGQHEQYF. CDR3 nucleotides: TGTGCCACCAGCAGAGATTCCGGGACAGGGCAACACGAGCAGTACTTC.

The table lists this clonotype with a few counts. J is TRBJ2-1 and V is TRBV4-1, with D possibly being TRBD1 (6 bases). Germline CDR1 is MGHRA and CDR2 is YSYEKL. V was clipped by 4 bases and J by 4 bases, with 14 bases between them. CDR3 size: 15 residues. The chain's CDR3 is CASSLLGASYNEQFF. The CDR3 DNA reads as TGCGCCAGCAGCCTGCTGGGGGCGAGTTACAATGAGCAGTTCTTC.

V gene TRBV7-6 combines with J gene TRBJ2-7, with 9 bases that match TRBD2. The ends lost 1 base at V and 9 bases at J; junction bases unmatched: 13. The CDR3 covers 16 residues. Germline V lookup: CDR1 SGHVS, CDR2 FNYEAQ. CDR3 coding DNA: TGTGCCAGCAGCTTAGGGGTTGGGTCTAGCGGGATTGTGCAGTACTTC. Translating it yields CASSLGVGSSGIVQYF.